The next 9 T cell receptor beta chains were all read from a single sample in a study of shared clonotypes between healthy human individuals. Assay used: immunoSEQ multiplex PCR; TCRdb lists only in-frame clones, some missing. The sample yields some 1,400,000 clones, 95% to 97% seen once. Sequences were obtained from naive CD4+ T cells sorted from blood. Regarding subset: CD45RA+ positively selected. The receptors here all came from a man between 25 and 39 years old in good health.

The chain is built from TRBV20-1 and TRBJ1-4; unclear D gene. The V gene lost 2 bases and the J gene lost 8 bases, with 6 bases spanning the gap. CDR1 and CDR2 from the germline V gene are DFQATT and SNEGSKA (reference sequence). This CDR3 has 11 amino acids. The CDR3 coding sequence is TGCAGTGCTAGAAGCTTGGAAAAACTGTTTTTT. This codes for CSARSLEKLFF.

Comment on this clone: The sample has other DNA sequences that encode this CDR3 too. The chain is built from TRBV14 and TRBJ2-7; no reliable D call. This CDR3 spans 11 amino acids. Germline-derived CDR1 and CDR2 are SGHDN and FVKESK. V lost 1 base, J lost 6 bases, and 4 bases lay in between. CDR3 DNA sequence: TGTGCCAGCAGCCAAGGAGGCGAGCAGTACTTC. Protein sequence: CASSQGGEQYF.

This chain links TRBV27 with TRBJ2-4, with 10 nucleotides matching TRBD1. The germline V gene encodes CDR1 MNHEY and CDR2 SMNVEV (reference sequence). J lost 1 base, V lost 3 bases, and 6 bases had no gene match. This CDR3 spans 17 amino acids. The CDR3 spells CASSLPPGQGAKNIQYF. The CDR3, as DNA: TGTGCCAGCAGTTTGCCTCCGGGACAGGGGGCCAAAAACATTCAGTACTTC.

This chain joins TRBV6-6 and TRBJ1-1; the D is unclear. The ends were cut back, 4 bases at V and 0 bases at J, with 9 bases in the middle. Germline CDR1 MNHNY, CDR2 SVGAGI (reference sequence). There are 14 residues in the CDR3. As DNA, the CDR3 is TGTGCCAGCAGTTTAGGATCTCTGAACACTGAAGCTTTCTTT. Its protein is CASSLGSLNTEAFF.

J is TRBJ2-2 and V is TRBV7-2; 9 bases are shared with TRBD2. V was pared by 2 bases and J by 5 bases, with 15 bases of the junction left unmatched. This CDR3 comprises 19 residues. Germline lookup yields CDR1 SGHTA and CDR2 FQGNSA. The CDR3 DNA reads TGTGCCAGCAGCTTATTCAGCGCCGCCGGTAGCGGGAGTACCGGGGAGCTGTTTTTT. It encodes CASSLFSAAGSGSTGELFF.

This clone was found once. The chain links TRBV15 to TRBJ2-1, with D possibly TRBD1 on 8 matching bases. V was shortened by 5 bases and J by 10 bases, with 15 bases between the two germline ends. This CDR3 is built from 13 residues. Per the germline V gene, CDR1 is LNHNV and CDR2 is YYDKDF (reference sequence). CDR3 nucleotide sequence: TGTGCCACCAGCGTCGGACAGGGAGGGGAGCAGTTCTTC. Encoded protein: CATSVGQGGEQFF.

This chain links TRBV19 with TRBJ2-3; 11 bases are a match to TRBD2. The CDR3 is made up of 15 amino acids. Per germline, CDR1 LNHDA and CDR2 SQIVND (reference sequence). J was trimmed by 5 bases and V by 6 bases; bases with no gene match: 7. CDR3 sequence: CASRISGRERDTQYF. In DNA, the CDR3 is TGTGCCAGTAGAATTAGCGGGAGGGAAAGAGATACGCAGTATTTT. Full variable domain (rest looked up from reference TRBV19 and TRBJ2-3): DGGITQSPKYLFRKEGQNVTLSCEQNLNHDAMYWYRQDPGQGLRLIYYSQIVNDFQKGDIAEGYSVSREKKESFPLTVTSAQKNPTAFYLCASRISGRERDTQYFGPGTRLTVL.

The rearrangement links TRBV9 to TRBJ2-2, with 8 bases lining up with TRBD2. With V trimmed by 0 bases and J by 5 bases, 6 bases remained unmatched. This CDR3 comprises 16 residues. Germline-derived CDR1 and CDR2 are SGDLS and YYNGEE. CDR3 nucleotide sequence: TGTGCCAGCAGCGTAGGAGTTCCGGGAGGGACCGGGGAGCTGTTTTTT. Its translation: CASSVGVPGGTGELFF.

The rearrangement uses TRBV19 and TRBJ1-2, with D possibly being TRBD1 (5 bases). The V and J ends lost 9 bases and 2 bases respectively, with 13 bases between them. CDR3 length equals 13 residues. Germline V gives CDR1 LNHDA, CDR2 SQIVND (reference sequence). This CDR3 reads CASKMSGNYGYTF. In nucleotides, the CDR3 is TGTGCCAGCAAAATGTCAGGGAACTATGGCTACACCTTC.